This TCR beta chain emerged from a study of T cells of healthy individuals. This clonotype was seen only a few times. From the 5' RACE reads, TCRdb called clonotypes with MiXCR, one entry per CDR3 protein. The data hold some 85,000 distinct CDR3 sequences, with around 5.1% observed a single time. The CDR3 totals 12 residues. Trimming shortened V by 5 bases and J by 1 base, and 8 bases separated the two germline ends. Germline loops: CDR1 DFQATT, CDR2 SNEGSKA (reference sequence). The V call is TRBV20-1, the J call TRBJ1-1, with a possible D match to TRBD1 (5 bases). The receptor's source is a female donor in good health. The chain's CDR3 is CSARDGNTEAFF. The CDR3 nucleotides are TGCAGTGCTCGGGACGGGAACACTGAAGCTTTCTTT.